Following are 12 T cell receptor beta chains from one sample sequenced in a study of type 1 regulatory T cells. Which antigens these TCRs recognize remains unknown. TCRdb fed the reads into MiXCR, producing one record per CDR3 protein. This table has just under 65,000 distinct CDR3 sequences, around 49% appearing once. The source material was cultured non-Tr1 T cells, either the whole culture or a sorted T cell fraction (not recorded which). Receptors were obtained from a human donor in good health.

The genes are TRBV20-1 and TRBJ1-4; D is possibly TRBD1 (5 bases). Germline CDR1 DFQATT, CDR2 SNEGSKA (reference sequence). The V end lost 4 bases, the J end lost 8 bases, and 17 bases lay between the germline ends. There are 14 residues in the CDR3. The CDR3 spells CSATTLGEGEKLFF. The CDR3 nucleotides read TGCAGTGCTACGACCCTAGGGGAGGGGGAAAAACTGTTTTTT.

This clonotype was seen a few times. The rearrangement joins TRBV2 to TRBJ2-5, with D possibly TRBD2 on 5 matching bases. Germline CDR1 is SNHLY and CDR2 is FYNNEI. The CDR3 spans 12 residues. Deletions cut 3 bases from V and 7 bases from J, with 9 bases between. The CDR3 DNA is TGTGCCAGCAGTGACCCAGCGGTGACCCAGTACTTC. Translated, it gives CASSDPAVTQYF.

With regard to this clonotype: A read error may explain this, as a much larger clone is one base away. The CDR3 sequence is CASSQGLGFEQYF. As DNA, the CDR3 is TGCGCCAGCAGCCAAGGGCTAGGGTTCGAGCAGTACTTC. The rearrangement uses TRBV4-3 and TRBJ2-7; D gene ambiguous. Trimming shortened V by 1 base and J by 6 bases, and 10 bases separated the two germline ends. The germline V gene has CDR1 LGHNA and CDR2 YSLEER. The CDR3 runs 13 residues.

This clonotype came up a few times. J is TRBJ2-2 and V is TRBV6-1, with TRBD2 identical over 9 bases. Losses at the gene ends were 6 bases for V and 4 bases for J; bases not matched to a gene: 3. This CDR3 is built from 14 residues. CDR1 MNHNS and CDR2 SASEGT come from the germline V gene. The CDR3 loop reads CASRAGGSTGELFF. CDR3 bases: TGTGCCAGCAGAGCGGGGGGTAGCACCGGGGAGCTGTTTTTT.

The chain joins TRBV5-6 to TRBJ2-3; D is perhaps TRBD2 (6 bases). The CDR3 is 16 amino acids. The V end was cut by 3 bases, the J end by 2 bases, with 16 bases between. From germline, CDR1 is SGHDT and CDR2 YYEEEE. CDR3 sequence: CASSSSGRGPTDTQYF. The CDR3 coding sequence is TGTGCCAGCAGCTCCTCTGGGCGGGGACCCACAGATACGCAGTATTTT.

The chain recombines TRBV20-1 with TRBJ2-1; 8 nucleotides line up with TRBD2. Germline V gives CDR1 DFQATT, CDR2 SNEGSKA (reference sequence). CDR3 length: 11 residues. Losses at the gene ends were 5 bases for V and 9 bases for J; bases not matched to a gene: 3. CDR3 residues: CSAPGGGEQFF. The CDR3 nucleotides read TGCAGTGCTCCGGGGGGGGGTGAGCAGTTCTTC.

The gene calls are TRBV7-2 and TRBJ2-7, with 13 bases that match TRBD2. Germline lookup yields CDR1 SGHTA and CDR2 FQGNSA. V was clipped by 5 bases and J by 4 bases; unmatched bases: 5. The CDR3 is made up of 15 amino acids. CDR3 protein: CASSLTSGGIYEQYF. The CDR3 DNA reads TGTGCCAGCAGCCTGACTAGCGGGGGGATTTACGAGCAGTACTTC.

The chain links TRBV7-2 to TRBJ2-3, with 10 bases aligning to TRBD2. The CDR3 has 15 residues. The germline gives CDR1 SGHTA, CDR2 FQGNSA. Unmatched junction bases numbered 4, after V lost 1 base and J lost 6 bases. As DNA, the CDR3 is TGTGCCAGCAGCTTAGGGGGTAGCGGGGGGGATACGCAGTATTTT. Translated, it gives CASSLGGSGGDTQYF.

This clonotype was detected only a few times. The CDR3: CASSMGSWLGNQPQHF. The CDR3 nucleotides are TGTGCCAGCTCAATGGGTTCGTGGTTGGGGAATCAGCCCCAGCATTTT. This chain uses TRBV18 with TRBJ1-5, with D uncertain. CDR1 and CDR2 from the germline V gene are KGHSH and LQKENI. V lost 5 bases and J 4 bases, leaving 18 bases between the germline ends. This CDR3 spans 16 amino acids.

This clonotype was found a few times. V and J are TRBV18 and TRBJ2-1; 7 bases agree with TRBD1. Trimming cost V 5 bases and J 0 bases; bases outside gene matches: 13. The length of the CDR3 is 18 residues. The germline CDR1 and CDR2 sequences are KGHSH and LQKENI. Here the CDR3 reads CASSSMTGSTSSYNEQFF. The CDR3 nucleotides are TGTGCCAGCTCATCAATGACAGGGTCCACGAGCTCCTACAATGAGCAGTTCTTC.

This clonotype was picked up a small number of times. This sequence joins TRBV20-1 and TRBJ2-3; TRBD2 is a possible D gene (7 bases). The germline V gene encodes CDR1 DFQATT and CDR2 SNEGSKA (reference sequence). Trimming took 6 bases from V and 5 from J, leaving 15 bases between them. The CDR3 consists of 13 residues. CDR3 sequence reads: CSAEGGARDTQYF. The CDR3 nucleotides are TGCAGTGCCGAGGGGGGGGCGAGAGATACGCAGTATTTT.

This clonotype occurred a few times. This chain links TRBV5-1 with TRBJ2-7; D remains ambiguous. The V end lost 3 bases, the J end lost 3 bases, and 4 bases lay between the germline ends. The CDR3 has 11 amino acids. Per germline, CDR1 SGHRS and CDR2 YFSETQ. Here the CDR3 DNA reads TGCGCCAGCAGCTACGGCTACGAGCAGTACTTC. This translates into CASSYGYEQYF.